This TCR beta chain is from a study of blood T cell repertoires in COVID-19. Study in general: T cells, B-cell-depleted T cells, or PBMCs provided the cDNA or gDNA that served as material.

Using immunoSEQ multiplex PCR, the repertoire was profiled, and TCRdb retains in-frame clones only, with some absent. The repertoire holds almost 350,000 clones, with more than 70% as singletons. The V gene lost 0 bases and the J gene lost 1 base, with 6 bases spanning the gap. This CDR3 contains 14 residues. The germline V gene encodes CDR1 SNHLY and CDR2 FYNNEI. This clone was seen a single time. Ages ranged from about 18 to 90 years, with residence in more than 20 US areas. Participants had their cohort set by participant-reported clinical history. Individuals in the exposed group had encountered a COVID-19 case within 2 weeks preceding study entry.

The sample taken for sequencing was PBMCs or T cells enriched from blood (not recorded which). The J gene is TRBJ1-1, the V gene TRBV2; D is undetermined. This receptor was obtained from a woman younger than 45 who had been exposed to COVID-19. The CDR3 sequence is CASSEARQNTEAFF. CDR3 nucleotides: TGTGCCAGCAGTGAAGCGCGACAGAACACTGAAGCTTTCTTT.